The entry below gives a single T cell receptor beta chain sequence along with its context. The sample belongs to a study of blood T cell repertoires in COVID-19. On the study more broadly: Nucleic acid was either cDNA or gDNA, and it came from T cells, B-cell-depleted T cells, or PBMCs.

Germline lookup yields CDR1 SGHTA and CDR2 FQGNSA. V was clipped by 8 bases and J by 4 bases, with 7 bases between them. The CDR3 length is 11 residues. Original data processing: Counts of nucleated cells, estimated from reference gene primer amplification, were obtained. TCRdb's copy holds only in-frame clones and misses some; the assay was immunoSEQ multiplex PCR. Clone size and V and J calls were adopted from that table, with D and trimming inferred from the DNA. The table shows approximately 46,000 clones, with roughly 88% occurring only once. This chain connects TRBV7-2 to TRBJ2-3; D call uncertain. The source material was peripheral blood. This sequence was found in a human donor in a cohort sampled during active COVID-19. Written as DNA, the CDR3 is TGTGCCAGCGCTACCGCAGATACGCAGTATTTT. It specifies CASATADTQYF.